This passage covers 9 T cell receptor beta chains from one sample sequenced in a study of long-term antiretroviral therapy in people with HIV. Run at survey level, the immunoSEQ assay was version v3.0. Measured with immunoSEQ multiplex PCR; TCRdb has only the in-frame clones, and not every one. Counted here are 42,000 or so clones, more than 70% occurring once; the ten biggest clones make up 5.5% to 6.5%. The input for sequencing was unsorted PBMCs, taken 3.1 years after starting antiretroviral therapy. The receptors derive from a woman aged 50 to 60 with HIV.

As for this clone: Other DNA variants within this sample encode the same CDR3. The chain combines TRBV4-3 with TRBJ2-7, with D possibly being TRBD1 (7 bases). The CDR3 spans 14 residues. Looked up from germline, CDR1 is LGHNA and CDR2 is YSLEER. Trimming took off 0 bases at V and 4 bases at J, with 10 bases between the two ends. The CDR3 nucleotides are TGCGCCAGCAGCCAAGACAGGGGGACTTACGAGCAGTACTTC. This translates into CASSQDRGTYEQYF.

Only one count was recorded for this clone. This chain links TRBV7-3 with TRBJ2-2, with 14 bases aligning to TRBD2. Germline V lookup: CDR1 SGHTA, CDR2 FQGTGA. CDR3 length equals 16 residues. The ends lost 5 bases at V and 4 bases at J; junction bases unmatched: 3. DNA for the CDR3: TGTGCCAGCAGCCCAGGGACTAGCGGGAGCACCGGGGAGCTGTTTTTT. It yields the protein CASSPGTSGSTGELFF.

The rearrangement uses TRBV9 and TRBJ1-2; 12 nucleotides line up with TRBD1. CDR1 is SGDLS, CDR2 YYNGEE, per germline. The CDR3 has 15 residues. V gave up 4 bases and J gave up 7 bases; unmatched junction bases: 8. The CDR3 DNA reads as TGTGCCAGCAGCACTAGGGACAGGGGGCAAATTGGCTACACCTTC. Its translation: CASSTRDRGQIGYTF.

This chain uses TRBV9 with TRBJ2-2; no clear D gene. From germline, CDR1 is SGDLS and CDR2 YYNGEE. The CDR3 runs 15 residues. V lost 2 bases and J 1 base, leaving 9 bases between the germline ends. The CDR3 is CASSVFPGNTGELFF. In nucleotides, the CDR3 is TGTGCCAGCAGCGTCTTTCCAGGGAACACCGGGGAGCTGTTTTTT.

This chain links TRBV7-2 with TRBJ1-4; D remains ambiguous. This CDR3 is built from 14 residues. Per germline, CDR1 SGHTA and CDR2 FQGNSA. Trimming removed 1 base from V and 3 bases from J, with 6 bases in between. This CDR3 reads CASSLVYANEKLFF. CDR3 nucleotide sequence: TGTGCCAGCAGCTTAGTGTACGCTAATGAAAAACTGTTTTTT. Full variable domain (missing parts from reference TRBV7-2 and TRBJ1-4): GAGVSQSPSNKVTEKGKDVELRCDPISGHTALYWYRQSLGQGLEFLIYFQGNSAPDKSGLPSDRFSAERTGGSVSTLTIQRTQQEDSAVYLCASSLVYANEKLFFGSGTQLSVL.

The chain combines TRBV2 with TRBJ1-5; 9 nucleotides align to TRBD1. CDR1 is SNHLY and CDR2 is FYNNEI in the germline V gene. Trimming at V came to 7 bases and at J to 0 bases, leaving 7 bases not matched to a gene. This CDR3 has 16 amino acids. The CDR3 nucleotides are TGTGCCAGCACGACAGGGGGAGTATATAGCAATCAGCCCCAGCATTTT. Translating it yields CASTTGGVYSNQPQHF.

The chain carries TRBV2 and TRBJ1-4; the D is unclear. The V end was cut by 3 bases, the J end by 4 bases, with 9 bases between. CDR1 is SNHLY and CDR2 is FYNNEI in the germline V gene. The CDR3 is 14 amino acids. The CDR3 loop reads CASSDWVLNEKLFF. In DNA form, the CDR3 reads TGTGCCAGCAGTGATTGGGTGCTTAATGAAAAACTGTTTTTT.

The genes are TRBV18 and TRBJ2-2; 8 positions agree with TRBD1. Per germline, CDR1 KGHSH and CDR2 LQKENI. V shed 3 bases and J 1 base; nucleotides not matched to a gene: 1. There are 15 residues in the CDR3. CDR3 sequence (DNA): TGTGCCAGCTCACCGGGACAGGAGAACACCGGGGAGCTGTTTTTT. It translates to CASSPGQENTGELFF.

This clone was found once. Compared with germline, one end of the junction differs, possibly owing to a read error. The gene calls are TRBV5-1 and TRBJ2-2; D gene ambiguous. In germline, CDR1 is SGHRS, CDR2 YFSETQ. The CDR3 contains 15 residues. In DNA form, the CDR3 reads TGCGCCAGCAGCTTAAGTCTAACGAAAACCGGGGAGCTGTTTTTT. This translates into CASSLSLTKTGELFF.